The 2 T cell receptor beta chains reported below all come from one sample, sequenced in a study of T-cell memory formation after mild COVID-19. TCRdb redid the calling of the 5' RACE reads with MiXCR, one entry per CDR3 protein. In the table there are about 140,000 distinct CDR3 sequences, about 6% of which are singletons. The sample consisted of PBMCs or a T cell subset sorted from them (not recorded which). The source of these receptors is an adult woman who had mild COVID-19 (a few samples of this study predate the infection). Cell type and time point are not known.

In this sample, this clonotype turned up many times. The chain employs TRBV6-5 and TRBJ2-6; D not certain. This CDR3 is 15 amino acids long. The germline V gene encodes CDR1 MNHEY and CDR2 SVGAGI. Trimming removed 3 bases at V and 1 base at J, with 7 bases between. The CDR3 spells CASSYHGSGANVLTF. DNA of the CDR3: TGTGCCAGCAGTTATCACGGATCTGGGGCCAACGTCCTGACTTTC.

This clonotype was seen a handful of times. The chain couples TRBV5-1 to TRBJ1-2; D is unclear. CDR3 length: 13 residues. The V end was cut by 2 bases, the J end by 8 bases, with 13 bases between. The germline CDR1 and CDR2 sequences are SGHRS and YFSETQ. The CDR3: CASSLEGSKGYTF. CDR3 nucleotide sequence: TGCGCCAGCAGCTTAGAAGGGTCGAAGGGCTACACCTTC.